This T cell receptor beta chain derives from a study of blood T cell repertoires in COVID-19. The CDR3 is 16 residues long. V lost 0 bases and J lost 5, with 17 bases in between. Per germline, CDR1 LGHDT and CDR2 YNNKEL (reference sequence). The table came from immunoSEQ multiplex PCR; TCRdb's copy has only in-frame clones and leaves some out. This sample has about 190,000 clones, with around nine tenths found just once. The receptor was isolated from a man aged 25-40 years with acute or convalescent COVID-19. The genes are TRBV3-1 (or the pseudogene TRBV3-2) and TRBJ2-7; D might be TRBD2 (6 bases). Sequenced material: peripheral blood. The CDR3, as DNA: TGTGCCAGCAGCCAAGAGTGGTCGGGAGCCTGGCACGAGCAGTACTTC. It yields the protein CASSQEWSGAWHEQYF.